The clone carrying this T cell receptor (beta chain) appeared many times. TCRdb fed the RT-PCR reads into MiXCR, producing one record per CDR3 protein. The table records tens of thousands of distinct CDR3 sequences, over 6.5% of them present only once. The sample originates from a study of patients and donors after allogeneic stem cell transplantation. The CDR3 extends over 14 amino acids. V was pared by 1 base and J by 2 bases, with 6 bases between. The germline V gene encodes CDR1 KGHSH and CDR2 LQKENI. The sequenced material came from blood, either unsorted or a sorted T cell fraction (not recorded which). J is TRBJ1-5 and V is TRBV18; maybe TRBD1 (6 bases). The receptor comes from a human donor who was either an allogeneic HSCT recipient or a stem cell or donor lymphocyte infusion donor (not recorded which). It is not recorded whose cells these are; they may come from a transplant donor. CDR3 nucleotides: TGTGCCAGCTCACCACAGGGGGGCAATCAGCCCCAGCATTTT. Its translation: CASSPQGGNQPQHF.